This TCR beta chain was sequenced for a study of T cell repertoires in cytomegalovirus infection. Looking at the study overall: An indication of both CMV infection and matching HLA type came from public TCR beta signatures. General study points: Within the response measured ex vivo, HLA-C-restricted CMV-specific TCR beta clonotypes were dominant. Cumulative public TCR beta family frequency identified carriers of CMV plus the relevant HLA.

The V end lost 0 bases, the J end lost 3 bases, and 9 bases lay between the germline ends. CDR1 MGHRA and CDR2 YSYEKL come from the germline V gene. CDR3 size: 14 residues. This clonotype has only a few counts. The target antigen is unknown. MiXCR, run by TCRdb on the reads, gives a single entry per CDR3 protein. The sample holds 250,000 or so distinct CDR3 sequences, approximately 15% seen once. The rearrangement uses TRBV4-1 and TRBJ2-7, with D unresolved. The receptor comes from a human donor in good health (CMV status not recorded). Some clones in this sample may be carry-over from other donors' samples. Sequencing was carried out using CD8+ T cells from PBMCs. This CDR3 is CASSQEVTGYEQYF. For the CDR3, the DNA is TGCGCCAGCAGCCAAGAGGTCACGGGCTACGAGCAGTACTTC.